This TCR beta chain was retrieved from a study of cytomegalovirus exposure and HLA in healthy donors. With regard to this clone: Its antigen is as yet unknown.

Study-wide results and limits: In a later analysis, HLA-associated TCR beta chains were more clonally expanded than equally common others. Most subjects' HLA-A and HLA-B alleles were reportedly predicted from TCR beta sequences. In an earlier analysis, productive rearrangement rates for most beta V segments clustered near 87% or 30%.

Use of 60 Vbeta and 13 Jbeta primers characterized the PCR. Only in-frame clones appear in the TCRdb table, and some are missing; sequencing was by immunoSEQ multiplex PCR. The table has around 160,000 clones, approximately 80% seen once. CDR1 and CDR2 (germline): SGHRS, YFSETQ. V dropped 4 bases and J dropped 4 bases, with 11 bases sitting between them. This CDR3 spans 13 amino acids. The TCR comes from a woman aged 40 to 49 in good health and CMV-seropositive. The chain couples TRBV5-1 to TRBJ1-1; D may be TRBD1 (5 bases). Sequenced sample: PBMCs. Here the CDR3 reads CASSHGGGTEAFF. CDR3 coding DNA: TGCGCCAGCAGCCACGGGGGGGGCACTGAAGCTTTCTTT. The full variable domain, its missing parts supplied by reference TRBV5-1 and TRBJ1-1, is KAGVTQTPRYLIKTRGQQVTLSCSPISGHRSVSWYQQTPGQGLQFLFEYFSETQRNKGNFPGRFSGRQFSNSRSEMNVSTLELGDSALYLCASSHGGGTEAFFGQGTRLTVV.